Many counts were recorded for the clone carrying this TCR beta chain. As yet, its antigen is unknown. Via MiXCR, TCRdb re-called the reads, giving one row per CDR3 protein. This sample has 200,000 to 300,000 distinct CDR3 sequences, with approximately 13% found just once. The sample is drawn from a study of T cell repertoires in cytomegalovirus infection. Study-wide background: Through public TCR beta signatures, both CMV infection and matching HLA type were indicated. Study-wide findings and caveats: Accumulated public TCR beta family frequency recognized individuals carrying CMV together with the relevant HLA. In two of eight donors, the top clonotype was HLA-C-restricted CMV-specific.

Per the germline V gene, CDR1 is SGHAT and CDR2 is FQNNGV. This CDR3 is built from 15 residues. V was pared by 4 bases and J by 4 bases, with 16 bases between. The chain has TRBV11-2 and TRBJ1-2; tentatively, D is TRBD1 (6 bases). The sequence derives from a human donor in good health (CMV status not recorded). Some clones in this sample may be carry-over from other donors' samples. The sequenced material came from PBMCs. The CDR3: CASSSLRRGGYGYTF. The DNA for the CDR3 is TGTGCCAGCAGCTCACTACGACGAGGGGGCTATGGCTACACCTTC.